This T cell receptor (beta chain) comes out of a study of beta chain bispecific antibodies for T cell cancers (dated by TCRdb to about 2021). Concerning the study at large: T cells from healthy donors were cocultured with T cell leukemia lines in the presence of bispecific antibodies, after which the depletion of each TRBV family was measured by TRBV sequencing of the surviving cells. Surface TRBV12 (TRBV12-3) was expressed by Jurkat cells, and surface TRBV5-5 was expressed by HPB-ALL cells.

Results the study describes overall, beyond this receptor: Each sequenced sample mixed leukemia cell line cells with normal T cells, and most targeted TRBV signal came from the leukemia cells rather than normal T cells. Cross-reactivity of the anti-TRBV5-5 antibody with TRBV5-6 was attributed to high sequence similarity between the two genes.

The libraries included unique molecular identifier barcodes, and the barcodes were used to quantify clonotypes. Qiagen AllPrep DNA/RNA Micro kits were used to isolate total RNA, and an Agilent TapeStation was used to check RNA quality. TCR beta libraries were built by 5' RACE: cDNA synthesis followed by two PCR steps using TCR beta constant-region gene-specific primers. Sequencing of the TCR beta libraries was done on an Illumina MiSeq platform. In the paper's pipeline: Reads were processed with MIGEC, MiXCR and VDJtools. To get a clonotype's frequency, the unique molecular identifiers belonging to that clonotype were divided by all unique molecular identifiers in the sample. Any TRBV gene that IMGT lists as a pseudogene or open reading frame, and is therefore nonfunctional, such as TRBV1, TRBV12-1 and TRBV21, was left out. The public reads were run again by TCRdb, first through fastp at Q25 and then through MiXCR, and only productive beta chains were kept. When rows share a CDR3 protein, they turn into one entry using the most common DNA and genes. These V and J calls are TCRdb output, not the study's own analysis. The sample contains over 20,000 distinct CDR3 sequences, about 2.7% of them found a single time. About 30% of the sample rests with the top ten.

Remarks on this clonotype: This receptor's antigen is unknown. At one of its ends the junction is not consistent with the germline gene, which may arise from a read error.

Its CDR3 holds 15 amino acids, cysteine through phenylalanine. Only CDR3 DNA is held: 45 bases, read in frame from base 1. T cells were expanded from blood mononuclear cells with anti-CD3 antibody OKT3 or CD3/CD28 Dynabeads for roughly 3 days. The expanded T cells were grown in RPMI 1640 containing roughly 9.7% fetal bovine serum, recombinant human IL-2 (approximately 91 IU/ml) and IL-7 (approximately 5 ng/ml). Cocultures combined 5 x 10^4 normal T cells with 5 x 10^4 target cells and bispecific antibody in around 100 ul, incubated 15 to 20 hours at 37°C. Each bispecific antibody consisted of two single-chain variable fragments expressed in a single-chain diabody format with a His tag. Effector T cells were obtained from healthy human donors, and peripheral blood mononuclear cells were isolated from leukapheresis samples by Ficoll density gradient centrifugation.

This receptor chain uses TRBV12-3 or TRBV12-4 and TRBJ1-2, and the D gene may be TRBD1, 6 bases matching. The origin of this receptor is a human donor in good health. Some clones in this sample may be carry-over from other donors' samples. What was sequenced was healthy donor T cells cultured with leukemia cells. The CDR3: CANSLRTVPNYGYTF. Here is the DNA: TGTGCCAACAGTCTTAGGACAGTCCCTAACTATGGCTACACCTTC.